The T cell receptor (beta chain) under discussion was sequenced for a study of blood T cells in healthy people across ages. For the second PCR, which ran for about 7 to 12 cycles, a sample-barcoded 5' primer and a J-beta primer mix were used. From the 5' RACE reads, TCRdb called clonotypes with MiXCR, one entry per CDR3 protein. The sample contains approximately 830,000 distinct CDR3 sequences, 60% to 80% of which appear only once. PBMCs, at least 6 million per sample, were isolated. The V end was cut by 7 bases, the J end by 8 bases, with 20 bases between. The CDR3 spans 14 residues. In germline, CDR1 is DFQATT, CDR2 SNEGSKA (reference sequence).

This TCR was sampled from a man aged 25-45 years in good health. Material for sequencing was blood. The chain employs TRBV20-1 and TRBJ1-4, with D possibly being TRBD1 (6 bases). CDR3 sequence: CSVGVQGWQEKLFF. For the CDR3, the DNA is TGCAGTGTCGGGGTACAGGGATGGCAAGAAAAACTGTTTTTT.